Following are 15 T cell receptor beta chains from one sample sequenced in a study of T cell clonality in common variable immunodeficiency. The protocol was immunoSEQ multiplex PCR, while the TCRdb copy is restricted to in-frame clones and leaves out a portion. Listed for the sample are about 39,000 clones, none seen a single time. The sequenced material came from peripheral blood mononuclear cells. Every receptor here comes from a person aged 18 to 75 in good health.

This clone has a handful of counts. The observed sequence ends 3 residues before the CDR3 terminus, with the missing tail filled in from the germline J gene. The chain is built from TRBV7-6 and TRBJ1-2; the D gene is possibly TRBD1 (5 bases). The germline gives CDR1 SGHVS, CDR2 FNYEAQ. The CDR3 contains 17 residues. The sequenced part of the CDR3 DNA is TGTGCCAGCAGCGGGGGACTAGCGGGAGACAGCGCCTACGAC. It is translated as CASSGGLAGDSAYD. The entire CDR3 is CASSGGLAGDSAYDYTF.

This clone appeared many times. CDR3 protein: CATSDRTVPTGELFF. CDR3 DNA (partial): TGTGCCACCAGTGATCGGACAGTCCCGACCGGGGAG. The chain employs TRBV24-1 and TRBJ2-2; TRBD1 might be the D (6 bases). The read falls 3 residues short of the CDR3 end, and the missing part is taken from the germline J gene. The CDR3 runs to 15 residues. Germline V gives CDR1 KGHDR, CDR2 SFDVKD. Trimming took 3 bases from V and 5 from J, leaving 12 bases between them.

This clone showed up just a few times. The CDR3 end lies 3 residues beyond the end of the read and is filled in from the germline J gene. The rearrangement joins TRBV11-3 to TRBJ1-3, with 9 bases lining up with TRBD1. This CDR3 contains 15 residues. J was trimmed by 7 bases and V by 3 bases; bases with no gene match: 7. In germline, CDR1 is SGHNT, CDR2 YENEEA. Incomplete CDR3 DNA: TGTGCCAGCAGCTTCGGGACAGGGAATCAGAACACC. Its translation: CASSFGTGNQNT. The full CDR3 reads CASSFGTGNQNTIYF.

This clone has only a few counts. From the germline J gene comes the end of the CDR3, since the read stops 3 residues before it. V is TRBV7-3 and J is TRBJ2-1, with 9 bases aligning to TRBD2. Germline CDR1 SGHTA, CDR2 FQGTGA. The CDR3 covers 17 residues. Trimming cost V 5 bases and J 6 bases; bases outside gene matches: 14. CDR3 amino acids: CASSPGPLSGRLNEQFF. The CDR3 DNA, read in part, is TGTGCCAGCAGCCCTGGCCCGCTTAGCGGGAGACTCAATGAG.

This clone has at least ten counts. Coverage ceases 3 residues before the CDR3 finishes, and the germline J gene fills in the end. The chain recombines TRBV7-3 with TRBJ2-3; no clear D gene. The CDR3 consists of 14 residues. V was cut by 5 bases and J by 4 bases, with 13 bases left in between. From germline, CDR1 is SGHTA and CDR2 FQGTGA. The CDR3 DNA, read in part, is TGTGCCAGCAGCCAATCTAGGAATCCAGATACG. This gives the protein CASSQSRNPDT. The CDR3 as a whole reads CASSQSRNPDTQYF. The full variable domain, its missing parts supplied by reference TRBV7-3 and TRBJ2-3, is GAGVSQTPSNKVTEKGKYVELRCDPISGHTALYWYRQSLGQGPEFLIYFQGTGAADDSGLPNDRFFAVRPEGSVSTLKIQRTERGDSAVYLCASSQSRNPDTQYFGPGTRLTVL.

This clone was picked up many times. The read halts 3 residues ahead of the CDR3 end, with the missing end drawn from the germline J gene. This sequence joins TRBV19 and TRBJ1-6, with 8 positions matching TRBD1. The CDR3 extends over 12 amino acids. V trimming: 11 bases; J trimming: 9 bases; junction bases outside the gene matches: 6. Germline V gene sequence: CDR1 LNHDA, CDR2 SQIVND (reference sequence). The covered CDR3 bases are TGTGCCGAATGGACAGGGAGTTCACCC. Translating gives CAEWTGSSP. The whole CDR3 protein reads CAEWTGSSPLHF.

This clone was counted many times. Read data end 3 residues before the CDR3 end; the end is taken from the germline J gene. The chain is built from TRBV29-1 and TRBJ2-2; 8 bases agree with TRBD1. The CDR3 is 14 amino acids. The V gene's germline CDR1 is SQVTM and CDR2 ANQGSEA. V dropped 7 bases and J dropped 0; count of bases not matched to a gene: 4. The CDR3 loop is CSGVTGANTGELFF. The sequenced part of the CDR3 DNA is TGCAGCGGAGTGACAGGGGCGAACACCGGGGAG.

Many counts were recorded for this clone. The read terminates 3 residues before the CDR3 end, so the remaining end is supplied by the germline J gene. This rearrangement joins TRBV20-1 to TRBJ2-3; TRBD2 agrees at 11 bases. The V segment lost 5 bases and the J segment 4 bases; nucleotides outside the gene matches: 14. The germline V gene encodes CDR1 DFQATT and CDR2 SNEGSKA (reference sequence). CDR3 length equals 17 residues. The sequenced part of the CDR3 DNA is TGCAGTGCTCCCTGGGTAGCGGGAGGGAAAGAGGCAGATACG. Amino acid sequence: CSAPWVAGGKEADT. The whole CDR3 reads CSAPWVAGGKEADTQYF.

A word on this clone: The read gets to within 3 residues of the CDR3 end, and the germline J gene fills in the rest. This chain uses TRBV25-1 with TRBJ2-3, with 7 bases lining up with TRBD2. Germline V CDR1 and CDR2: MGHDK, SYGVNS. Trimming took 6 bases from V and 3 from J; bases not matched to a gene: 6. CDR3 length equals 14 residues. The sequenced part of the CDR3 DNA is TGTGCCAGCAGCTGGGACTACAATACAGATACG. Translating it yields CASSWDYNTDT. The entire CDR3 protein is CASSWDYNTDTQYF.

This clone was recorded at least ten times. The read is 3 residues too short to cover the CDR3 end, so that end is filled in from the germline J gene. This chain uses TRBV5-1 with TRBJ1-4; D unresolved. The CDR3 has 15 amino acids. The V end lost 4 bases, the J end lost 0 bases, and 10 bases lay between the germline ends. CDR1 is SGHRS and CDR2 is YFSETQ in the germline V gene. The CDR3 spells CASSPSWPTNEKLFF. Incomplete CDR3 DNA: TGCGCCAGCAGCCCTAGCTGGCCAACTAATGAAAAA.

This clone was counted at least ten times. The read terminates 3 residues ahead of where the CDR3 ends, so the germline J gene completes it. The chain joins TRBV18 to TRBJ2-4; TRBD1 is a possible D gene (6 bases). CDR3 length: 14 amino acids. CDR1 and CDR2 from the germline V gene are KGHSH and LQKENI. V was shortened by 3 bases and J by 4 bases, with 10 bases between the two germline ends. CDR3 loop: CASSPRDIKNIQYF. The CDR3 bases that were read are TGTGCCAGCTCACCTAGGGACATAAAAAACATT.

The table lists this clone with many counts. The read is 3 residues too short to cover the CDR3 end, so that end is filled in from the germline J gene. V gene TRBV20-1 combines with J gene TRBJ2-2, with TRBD1 matching over 7 bases. Unmatched junction bases numbered 10, after V lost 4 bases and J lost 5 bases. Per the germline V gene, CDR1 is DFQATT and CDR2 is SNEGSKA (reference sequence). This CDR3 comprises 15 residues. The part of the CDR3 DNA that was read is TGCAGTGCTACACTAGGGGGCGGTTATACCGGGGAG. This translates into CSATLGGGYTGE. The whole CDR3 sequence is CSATLGGGYTGELFF.

This clone was recorded at least ten times. The read halts 3 residues ahead of the CDR3 end, with the missing end drawn from the germline J gene. This sequence joins TRBV10-3 and TRBJ2-7; either TRBD1 or TRBD2 may supply D (5 bases each). The V gene lost 3 bases and the J gene lost 5 bases, with 11 bases spanning the gap. This CDR3 is built from 13 residues. The germline CDR1 and CDR2 sequences are ENHRY and SYGVKD. CDR3 bases read: TGTGCCATCAGTGACGGCAGGGAGAACGAG. This translates into CAISDGRENE. The whole CDR3 is CAISDGRENEQYF.

Turning to this clone: The CDR3 end lies 3 residues beyond the end of the read and is filled in from the germline J gene. The V gene is TRBV5-1, the J gene TRBJ2-7, with no clear D. The germline gives CDR1 SGHRS, CDR2 YFSETQ. The CDR3 has 12 residues. V was trimmed by 3 bases and J by 1 base, leaving 5 bases between them. This CDR3 is CASSSRSYEQYF. The CDR3 DNA, read in part, is TGCGCCAGCAGCTCAAGGTCCTACGAG.

This clone was seen many times. The read comes to an end 3 residues before the CDR3 does, leaving the germline J gene to fill in the end. The genes are TRBV4-2 and TRBJ1-5; 9 bases match TRBD1. V lost 4 bases, J lost 5 bases, and 18 bases stayed unmatched. Germline CDR1 LGHNA, CDR2 YNFKEQ. The CDR3 has 19 amino acids. The CDR3 loop reads CASSRSTDSGQGLYQPQHF. The sequenced part of the CDR3 DNA is TGTGCCAGCAGCCGATCGACAGACTCCGGACAGGGGCTCTATCAGCCC.